This is a list of T cell receptor beta chains from one sample in a study of blood T cells in healthy people across ages. One entry per CDR3 protein results from TCRdb running MiXCR on the 5' RACE reads. The data hold 800,000 to 900,000 distinct CDR3 sequences, with 55% to 65% observed a single time. The sequencing input was blood. The receptors here all came from a man aged 25 to 40 in good health. Each CDR3 is given with its conserved first and last residue. The order of the fields is D gene, J gene, clone size, CDR3 length, V gene, CDR3 DNA, CDR3 protein. The D gene is left open where the match is weak. A row's size may be missing; if present it is once, few, many or a size class.

NA	TRBJ1-6	few	15	TRBV4-3	TGCGCCAGCAGCCAAGATACGGGGCTCGGTTCACCCCTCCACTTT	CASSQDTGLGSPLHF
TRBD2	TRBJ2-1	NA	17	TRBV5-1	TGCGCCAGCAGCTTTAACCTAGCGGGGGGGACCTACAATGAGCAGTTCTTC	CASSFNLAGGTYNEQFF
TRBD2	TRBJ2-7	few	14	TRBV6-5	TGTGCCAGCAGTTGGGCTAGCGGCCACTACGAGCAGTACTTC	CASSWASGHYEQYF
TRBD1	TRBJ2-7	few	16	TRBV10-3	TGTGCCATCAGTTTTTCCGTCGGGACAGGGGAGGACGAGCAGTACTTC	CAISFSVGTGEDEQYF
NA	TRBJ2-1	NA	12	TRBV20-1	TGCAGTGCTAGTGACAGCTCCTACGAGCAGTTCTTC	CSASDSSYEQFF
NA	TRBJ2-1	NA	17	TRBV7-6	TGTGCCAGCAGCCCCCGCAATCCTGGGAACTCCTACAATGAGCAGTTCTTC	CASSPRNPGNSYNEQFF
NA	TRBJ2-3	NA	14	TRBV28	TGTGCCAGCAGTTTTTCTTGGGGAACAGATACGCAGTATTTT	CASSFSWGTDTQYF
NA	TRBJ2-7	few	16	TRBV7-9	TGTGCCAGCAGCACCACTGGGGGTTCAATCTTCTACGAGCAGTACTTC	CASSTTGGSIFYEQYF
NA	TRBJ2-5	NA	16	TRBV4-1	TGCGCCAGCAGCCAACAACGGTCTACTTTGGTGGAGACCCAGTACTTC	CASSQQRSTLVETQYF
NA	TRBJ2-7	NA	14	TRBV7-9	TGTGCCAGCAGCTCCGCCTATGGGAACTACGAGCAGTACTTC	CASSSAYGNYEQYF
TRBD1	TRBJ2-7	many	14	TRBV7-2	TGTGCCAGCAGCCCACGGACAGGGAGAGAAGAGCAGTACTTC	CASSPRTGREEQYF
TRBD2	TRBJ2-1	NA	14	TRBV7-3	TGTGCCAGTAAAACTAGCGGGGTTAACAATGAGCAGTTCTTC	CASKTSGVNNEQFF
NA	TRBJ2-5	NA	16	TRBV13	TGTGCCAGCAGTCTCGGATACGGGACACTTAGCCAGACCCAGTACTTC	CASSLGYGTLSQTQYF
TRBD2	TRBJ2-7	few	12	TRBV20-1	TGCAGTGCTAGTCGCGGGGGCTACGAGCAGTACTTC	CSASRGGYEQYF
NA	TRBJ2-5	NA	14	TRBV7-2	TGTGCCAGCAGCTCGCAGGAAGGGACAGAGACCCAGTACTTC	CASSSQEGTETQYF
NA	TRBJ2-5	NA	14	TRBV10-3	TGTGCCATCAGTGAGTCAGAGGTGGGAGAGACCCAGTACTTC	CAISESEVGETQYF
TRBD1	TRBJ2-7	NA	15	TRBV7-2	TGTGCCAGCAGGAGCGTTGGGACAGGGGGCTACGAACAGTACTTC	CASRSVGTGGYEQYF
NA	TRBJ1-5	NA	14	TRBV20-1	TGCAGTGCTAGAGTCTGGGACGGAGAACAGCCCCAGCATTTT	CSARVWDGEQPQHF
NA	TRBJ2-6	NA	15	TRBV27	TGTGCCAGCAGGATGGGGGGAACTGGGGCCAACATCCTGACTTTC	CASRMGGTGANILTF
NA	TRBJ2-5	NA	15	TRBV12-3/TRBV12-4	TGTGCCAGCAGTTTAATCTCGTTAAGTCTGGAGACCCAGTACTTC	CASSLISLSLETQYF
NA	TRBJ1-4	NA	14	TRBV7-9	TGTGCCAGCAGCCGAGGGGATACTAATGAAAAACTGTTTTTT	CASSRGDTNEKLFF
NA	TRBJ2-3	NA	20	TRBV14	TGTGCCAGCAGCCTAAATATCCTAGATATCAAGGCGGGATCGACAGATACGCAGTATTTT	CASSLNILDIKAGSTDTQYF
TRBD2	TRBJ2-3	NA	16	TRBV12-3/TRBV12-4	TGTGCCAGCAGAAAACTAGCGGGGGTTAGCACAGATACGCAGTATTTT	CASRKLAGVSTDTQYF
NA	TRBJ2-1	NA	12	TRBV28	TGTGCCAGCAGTTTTGGCTTCAATGAGCAGTTCTTC	CASSFGFNEQFF
NA	TRBJ2-1	once	16	TRBV6-2/TRBV6-3	TGTGCCAGCAGTTACCCATCGGGCTTTATGGGCAATGAGCAGTTCTTC	CASSYPSGFMGNEQFF
NA	TRBJ2-1	few	16	TRBV29-1	TGCAGCGTTGAAGACTGGGGGCGAGGGTCCTACAATGAGCAGTTCTTC	CSVEDWGRGSYNEQFF
TRBD1	TRBJ2-1	NA	19	TRBV7-9	TGTGCCAGCAGCTCTTCGGGACAGGGTTGGTGGGGCCCTTACAATGAGCAGTTCTTC	CASSSSGQGWWGPYNEQFF
TRBD2	TRBJ2-1	NA	16	TRBV27	TGTGCCAGCAGTCGAGGACTAGCGGGGGGCGACAATGAGCAGTTCTTC	CASSRGLAGGDNEQFF
NA	TRBJ2-2	few	14	TRBV3-1	TGTGCCAGCAGCCCGGCGTCTGAGATCGGGGAGCTGTTTTTT	CASSPASEIGELFF